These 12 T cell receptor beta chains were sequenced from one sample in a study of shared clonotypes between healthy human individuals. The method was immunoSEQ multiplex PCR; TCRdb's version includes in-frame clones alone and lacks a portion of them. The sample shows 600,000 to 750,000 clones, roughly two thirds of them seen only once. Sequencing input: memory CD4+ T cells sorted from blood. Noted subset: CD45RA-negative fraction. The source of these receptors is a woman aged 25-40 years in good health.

The CDR3 reads CAISEPGRRGNTIYF. DNA of the CDR3: TGTGCCATCAGTGAGCCAGGGAGGCGTGGAAACACCATATATTTT. This chain connects TRBV10-3 to TRBJ1-3; maybe TRBD1 (5 bases). Germline lookup yields CDR1 ENHRY and CDR2 SYGVKD. V was pared by 2 bases and J by 3 bases, with 11 bases between. The CDR3 extends over 15 amino acids.

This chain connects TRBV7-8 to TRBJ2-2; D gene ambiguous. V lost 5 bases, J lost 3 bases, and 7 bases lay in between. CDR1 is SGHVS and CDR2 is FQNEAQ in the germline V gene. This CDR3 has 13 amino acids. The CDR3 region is CASSPRYTGELFF. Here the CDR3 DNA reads TGTGCCAGCAGCCCCCGGTACACCGGGGAGCTGTTTTTT.

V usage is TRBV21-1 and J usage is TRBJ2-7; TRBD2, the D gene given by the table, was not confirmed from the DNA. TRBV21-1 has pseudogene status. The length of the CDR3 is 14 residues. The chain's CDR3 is CASSGRDYPSEQYF. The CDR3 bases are TGTGCCAGCAGCGGACGGGACTACCCCAGCGAGCAGTACTTC.

The CDR3 spells CASSFGYNEQFF. The CDR3 DNA is TGTGCCAGCAGCTTCGGCTACAATGAGCAGTTCTTC. This sequence joins TRBV6-1 and TRBJ2-1, with D unclear. CDR1 MNHNS and CDR2 SASEGT come from the germline V gene. CDR3 length equals 12 residues. Trimming stripped 6 bases from V and 3 bases from J, with 6 bases between.

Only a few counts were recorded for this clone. CDR3 protein: CASSSRLAEYNEQFF. For the CDR3, the DNA is TGTGCCAGCAGCTCAAGACTAGCAGAATACAATGAGCAGTTCTTC. The rearrangement links TRBV7-6 to TRBJ2-1; 7 nucleotides align to TRBD2. The CDR3 covers 15 residues. Per germline, CDR1 SGHVS and CDR2 FNYEAQ. The ends lost 4 bases at V and 4 bases at J; junction bases unmatched: 7. The whole variable domain, remainder taken from reference TRBV7-6 and TRBJ2-1, is GAGVSQSPRYKVTKRGQDVALRCDPISGHVSLYWYRQALGQGPEFLTYFNYEAQQDKSGLPNDRFSAERPEGSISTLTIQRTEQRDSAMYRCASSSRLAEYNEQFFGPGTRLTVL.

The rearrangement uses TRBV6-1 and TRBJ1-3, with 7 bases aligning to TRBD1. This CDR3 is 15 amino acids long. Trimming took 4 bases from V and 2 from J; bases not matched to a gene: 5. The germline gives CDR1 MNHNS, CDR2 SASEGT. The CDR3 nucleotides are TGTGCCAGCAGTGGAAGTGGGACAGCTGGAAACACCATATATTTT. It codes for CASSGSGTAGNTIYF.

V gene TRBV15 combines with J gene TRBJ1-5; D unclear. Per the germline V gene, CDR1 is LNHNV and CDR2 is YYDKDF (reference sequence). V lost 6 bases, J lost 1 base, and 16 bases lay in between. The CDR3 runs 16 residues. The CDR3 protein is CATRDGERESNQPQHF. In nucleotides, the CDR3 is TGTGCCACCAGGGACGGAGAAAGGGAAAGCAATCAGCCCCAGCATTTT.

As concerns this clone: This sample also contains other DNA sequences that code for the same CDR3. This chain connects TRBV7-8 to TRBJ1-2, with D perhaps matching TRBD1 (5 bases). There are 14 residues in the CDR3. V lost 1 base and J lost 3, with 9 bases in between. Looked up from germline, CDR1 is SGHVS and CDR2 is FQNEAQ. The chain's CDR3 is CASSLVPGDYGYTF. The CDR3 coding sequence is TGTGCCAGCAGCTTAGTCCCGGGGGACTATGGCTACACCTTC.

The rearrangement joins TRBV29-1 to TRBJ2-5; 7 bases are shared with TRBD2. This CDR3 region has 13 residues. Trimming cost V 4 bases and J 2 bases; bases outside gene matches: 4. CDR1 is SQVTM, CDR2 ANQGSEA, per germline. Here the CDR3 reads CSVGPAGQETQYF. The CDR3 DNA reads TGCAGCGTTGGCCCAGCGGGGCAAGAGACCCAGTACTTC.

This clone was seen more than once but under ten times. DNA for the CDR3: TGCGCCAGCAGCTTTGGGGTTGCTGGGGCCAACGTCCTGACTTTC. It is translated as CASSFGVAGANVLTF. The chain links TRBV5-1 to TRBJ2-6; D not certain. This CDR3 is built from 15 residues. Germline V lookup: CDR1 SGHRS, CDR2 YFSETQ. V was clipped by 2 bases and J by 2 bases, with 8 bases between them.

The CDR3 region has the DNA TGTGCCAGCAAGGCGGGACTAGCGGGAGTCGAGCAGTACTTC. Translation gives CASKAGLAGVEQYF. This chain uses TRBV28 with TRBJ2-7; TRBD2 matches 14 bases. This CDR3 contains 14 residues. Germline CDR1 reads MDHEN; CDR2 reads SYDVKM. The junction had 5 bases not matched to a gene; V was cut back by 7 bases and J by 6 bases.

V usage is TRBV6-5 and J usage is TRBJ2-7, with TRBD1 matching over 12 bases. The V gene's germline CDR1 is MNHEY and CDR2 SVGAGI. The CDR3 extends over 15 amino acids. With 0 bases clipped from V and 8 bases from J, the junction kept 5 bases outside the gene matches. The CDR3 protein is CASSYSAGQGAKQYF. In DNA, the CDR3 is TGTGCCAGCAGTTACTCTGCGGGACAGGGGGCGAAGCAGTACTTC.